This T cell receptor beta chain was identified during a study of shared clonotypes between healthy human individuals. Whole-study findings and limits: Measured sharing among donors was expected to vary with sequencing depth.

Note on this clone: Its antigen is unknown.

Adult donors, all healthy and HIV-negative, had no recent acute infections or vaccinations. The V and J ends lost 2 bases and 0 bases respectively, with 8 bases between them. Germline lookup yields CDR1 SGHTA and CDR2 FQGNSA. CDR3 size: 15 residues. Execution of the assay was at deep level. Generated by immunoSEQ multiplex PCR, the TCRdb table keeps only in-frame clones and is missing some. The sample lists 190,000 or so clones; about 66% were seen once. The rearrangement joins TRBV7-2 to TRBJ1-3; no clear D gene. Sequenced sample: memory CD4+ T cells sorted from blood. The sample's subset: CD45RA-negative fraction. This sequence was found in a man aged 25 to 40 in good health. CDR3 residues: CASSLWESSGNTIYF. CDR3 coding DNA: TGTGCCAGCAGCTTATGGGAGAGCTCTGGAAACACCATATATTTT.